The 31 T cell receptor beta chains below were found in one sample sequenced in a study of shared clonotypes between healthy human individuals. Generated by immunoSEQ multiplex PCR, the TCRdb table keeps only in-frame clones and is missing some. The top ten hold 0.85% to 1.3% of the sample, which has some 2 million clones, approximately 95% seen once. Naive CD8 cells lacked CD45RO, underwent positive selection for CCR7 and left out terminally differentiated effector memory CD45RA+ cells. The sequenced sample was naive CD8+ T cells sorted from blood. These receptors came from a man younger than 35 in good health.

Notes on this clone: This sample also contains other DNA sequences that code for the same CDR3. The CDR3 bases are TGTGCCAGCAGTTTGGGATGGAATCAGCCCCAGCATTTT. This sequence encodes CASSLGWNQPQHF. The chain couples TRBV27 to TRBJ1-5; D is undetermined. The CDR3 length is 13 residues. V lost 3 bases and J lost 4, with 7 bases in between. Per germline, CDR1 MNHEY and CDR2 SMNVEV (reference sequence).

In its sample, this clone was seen a few times. The V call is TRBV7-9, the J call TRBJ1-6; D gene ambiguous. Germline V gives CDR1 SEHNR, CDR2 FQNEAQ (reference sequence). The CDR3 has 12 residues. The germline V and J ends were trimmed by 3 bases and 8 bases, with 5 bases remaining between them. This CDR3 reads CASSFSDSPLHF. CDR3 DNA: TGTGCCAGCAGCTTTTCGGATTCACCCCTCCACTTT.

The chain is built from TRBV5-1 and TRBJ2-7; D call uncertain. The CDR3 totals 13 residues. Germline CDR1 and CDR2: SGHRS and YFSETQ. V lost 5 bases and J lost 6, with 15 bases in between. CDR3 nucleotide sequence: TGCGCCAGCAGATATGTTGAAGGTGTCGAGCAGTACTTC. This codes for CASRYVEGVEQYF.

The gene calls are TRBV2 and TRBJ1-1, with 7 positions matching TRBD1. Germline CDR1 is SNHLY and CDR2 is FYNNEI. The CDR3 runs to 11 residues. The V segment lost 7 bases and the J segment 8 bases; nucleotides outside the gene matches: 4. The CDR3 is CASNTDREAFF. The CDR3 nucleotides are TGTGCCAGCAATACGGACAGGGAAGCTTTCTTT.

The J gene is TRBJ2-7, the V gene TRBV21-1; TRBD2, the table's D call, was not compared with the DNA. TRBV21-1 is noted as a pseudogene. The CDR3 consists of 19 residues. CDR3 region: CASSKAGLEATPAAYEQYF. The DNA for the CDR3 is TGTGCCAGCAGCAAGGCTGGGTTGGAAGCGACTCCCGCAGCCTACGAGCAGTACTTC.

The chain combines TRBV6-5 with TRBJ1-2; D is unclear. CDR3 size: 13 residues. The V gene's germline CDR1 is MNHEY and CDR2 SVGAGI. Deletions cut 5 bases from V and 4 bases from J, with 11 bases between. CDR3 region: CASSPRFIYGYTF. CDR3 in DNA: TGTGCCAGCAGTCCTCGGTTTATCTATGGCTACACCTTC.

The CDR3 spells CATSRAAVRGGNTIYF. CDR3 nucleotide sequence: TGTGCCACCAGCAGAGCTGCGGTAAGGGGTGGAAACACCATATATTTT. The genes are TRBV15 and TRBJ1-3; TRBD1 is a possible D gene (5 bases). Germline CDR1 is LNHNV and CDR2 is YYDKDF (reference sequence). This CDR3 spans 16 amino acids. The ends were cut back, 1 base at V and 3 bases at J, with 13 bases in the middle. The full variable domain, in which reference TRBV15 and TRBJ1-3 provide the parts outside the CDR3, is DAMVIQNPRYQVTQFGKPVTLSCSQTLNHNVMYWYQQKSSQAPKLLFHYYDKDFNNEADTPDNFQSRRPNTSFCFLDIRSPGLGDTAMYLCATSRAAVRGGNTIYFGEGSWLTVV.

The chain links TRBV13 to TRBJ1-4; 8 bases match TRBD1. Germline CDR1 and CDR2: PRHDT and FYEKMQ (reference sequence). The V segment lost 0 bases and the J segment 10 bases; nucleotides outside the gene matches: 10. The CDR3 totals 16 residues. CDR3 region: CASSLGRTGGHGKLFF. The CDR3 nucleotides read TGTGCCAGCAGCTTAGGGCGTACAGGGGGACACGGAAAACTGTTTTTT. Full variable domain (outside the CDR3, taken from reference TRBV13 and TRBJ1-4): AAGVIQSPRHLIKEKRETATLKCYPIPRHDTVYWYQQGPGQDPQFLISFYEKMQSDKGSIPDRFSAQQFSDYHSELNMSSLELGDSALYFCASSLGRTGGHGKLFFGSGTQLSVL.

The genes are TRBV30 and TRBJ2-6; a possible D gene is TRBD2 (5 bases). The germline CDR1 and CDR2 sequences are GTSNPN and SVGIG (reference sequence). Trimming took off 2 bases at V and 9 bases at J, with 11 bases between the two ends. The CDR3 is 13 residues long. Written as DNA, the CDR3 is TGTGCCTGGAGTACCCTCGAGGGCAACGTCCTGACTTTC. Its protein product is CAWSTLEGNVLTF.

This rearrangement joins TRBV10-3 to TRBJ2-1; a weak D match, TRBD2 (6 bases). Germline V gene lookup returns CDR1 ENHRY and CDR2 SYGVKD. The CDR3 is made up of 13 amino acids. Trimming took 6 bases from V and 2 from J, leaving 8 bases between them. The DNA for the CDR3 is TGTGCCATCAGCCCGGGGGCCTACAATGAGCAGTTCTTC. As protein: CAISPGAYNEQFF.

Worth noting for this clone: A read error may account for a junction end that differs from germline. This chain connects TRBV7-9 to TRBJ2-4; 7 bases agree with TRBD2. The V gene's germline CDR1 is SEHNR and CDR2 FQNEAQ (reference sequence). The CDR3 runs to 18 residues. The CDR3 here is CASSLGGLGTLARNIQYF. The CDR3 DNA is TGTGCCAGCAGCTTAGGAGGACTAGGCACGCTAGCCAGAAACATTCAGTACTTC.

This clone was counted once. The CDR3 coding sequence is TGTGCCAGCAGCTTAGCTGCCGAGGACACTGAAGCTTTCTTT. It yields the protein CASSLAAEDTEAFF. The chain uses TRBV7-9 and TRBJ1-1; unclear D gene. The length of the CDR3 is 14 residues. Between the trimmed V and J ends, which lost 0 bases and 3 bases, there was a span of 8 bases. CDR1 and CDR2 (germline): SEHNR, FQNEAQ (reference sequence). The variable domain in full, with the rest retrieved from reference TRBV7-9 and TRBJ1-1, is DTGVSQNPRHKITKRGQNVTFRCDPISEHNRLYWYRQTLGQGPEFLTYFQNEAQLEKSRLLSDRFSAERPKGSFSTLEIQRTEQGDSAMYLCASSLAAEDTEAFFGQGTRLTVV.

This chain links TRBV5-4 with TRBJ2-7, with 8 bases that match TRBD1. The CDR3 loop spans 16 amino acids. The J segment lost 1 base and the V segment lost 0 bases, leaving 6 bases of the junction unmatched. Germline values: CDR1 SGHNT, CDR2 YYREEE (reference sequence). The CDR3 coding sequence is TGTGCCAGCAGCTTGGCCGGGACAGGCCTTTCCTACGAGCAGTACTTC. It translates to CASSLAGTGLSYEQYF.

The rearrangement uses TRBV4-2 and TRBJ2-1; D not resolved. The germline gives CDR1 LGHNA, CDR2 YNFKEQ. The CDR3 runs to 17 residues. The V end lost 1 base, the J end lost 3 bases, and 16 bases lay between the germline ends. The CDR3 region is CASSQASVGRYYNEQFF. CDR3 sequence (DNA): TGTGCCAGCAGCCAAGCCTCCGTCGGGCGGTACTACAATGAGCAGTTCTTC.

The gene calls are TRBV27 and TRBJ1-6; D is possibly TRBD1 (5 bases). Germline CDR1 MNHEY, CDR2 SMNVEV (reference sequence). The ends were cut back, 3 bases at V and 6 bases at J, with 9 bases in the middle. This CDR3 comprises 14 residues. Here the CDR3 DNA reads TGTGCCAGCAGTTTCGGGACTTCTAATTCACCCCTCCACTTT. Its protein is CASSFGTSNSPLHF.

In regard to this clone: This sample also contains other DNA sequences that code for the same CDR3. The chain joins TRBV7-3 to TRBJ2-3; 9 positions match TRBD2. CDR3 length: 15 residues. The V gene's germline CDR1 is SGHTA and CDR2 FQGTGA. The V gene end was trimmed by 2 bases and the J gene end by 2 bases; junction bases not matched to a gene: 2. CDR3 region: CASSLLAGSTDTQYF. The DNA for the CDR3 is TGTGCCAGCAGCTTACTAGCGGGATCCACAGATACGCAGTATTTT.

The chain is built from TRBV7-9 and TRBJ2-7; possible D gene TRBD2, 6 bases. CDR1 and CDR2 (germline): SEHNR, FQNEAQ (reference sequence). This CDR3 is built from 14 residues. Trimming took 7 bases from V and 1 from J, leaving 14 bases between them. CDR3 nucleotides: TGTGCCAGCATCAAAGGCGGGGAATCCTACGAGCAGTACTTC. This encodes CASIKGGESYEQYF. Complete variable domain (other parts from reference TRBV7-9 and TRBJ2-7): DTGVSQNPRHKITKRGQNVTFRCDPISEHNRLYWYRQTLGQGPEFLTYFQNEAQLEKSRLLSDRFSAERPKGSFSTLEIQRTEQGDSAMYLCASIKGGESYEQYFGPGTRLTVT.

CDR3 nucleotides: TGTGCCAGCAGTGCCCTTGGGTGGAGGTATTCGGGATCCTACGAGCAGTACTTC. Protein sequence: CASSALGWRYSGSYEQYF. The chain links TRBV6-4 to TRBJ2-7; D might be TRBD2 (5 bases). The V end lost 4 bases, the J end lost 1 base, and 23 bases lay between the germline ends. Germline CDR1 reads MRHNA; CDR2 reads SNTAGT. The CDR3 is 18 residues long.

This clone was detected only a few times. The chain is built from TRBV2 and TRBJ1-6; D is unclear. V was cut by 5 bases and J by 8 bases, with 4 bases left in between. The length of the CDR3 is 11 residues. Germline CDR1 reads SNHLY; CDR2 reads FYNNEI. The chain's CDR3 is CASSLDSPLHF. In nucleotides, the CDR3 is TGTGCCAGCAGTCTTGATTCACCCCTCCACTTT. Complete variable domain (other parts from reference TRBV2 and TRBJ1-6): EPEVTQTPSHQVTQMGQEVILRCVPISNHLYFYWYRQILGQKVEFLVSFYNNEISEKSEIFDDQFSVERPDGSNFTLKIRSTKLEDSAMYFCASSLDSPLHFGNGTRLTVT.

The CDR3 DNA reads as TGTGCCAGCAGCTTGCGGGGCGCCGAATCGGCTTTCTTT. Encoded protein: CASSLRGAESAFF. This chain links TRBV13 with TRBJ1-1; weak D call: TRBD1 (5 bases). This CDR3 is 13 amino acids long. The V and J ends lost 3 bases and 11 bases respectively, with 16 bases between them. Germline V lookup: CDR1 PRHDT, CDR2 FYEKMQ (reference sequence).

The chain employs TRBV30 and TRBJ1-1; no reliable D call. The germline CDR1 and CDR2 sequences are GTSNPN and SVGIG (reference sequence). The V end lost 5 bases, the J end lost 4 bases, and 5 bases lay between the germline ends. The CDR3 totals 10 residues. The chain's CDR3 is CAWGVTEAFF. The CDR3 DNA follows: TGTGCCTGGGGGGTCACTGAAGCTTTCTTT. Drawing the rest from reference TRBV30 and TRBJ1-1, the complete variable domain is SQTIHQWPATLVQPVGSPLSLECTVEGTSNPNLYWYRQAAGRGLQLLFYSVGIGQISSEVPQNLSASRPQDRQFILSSKKLLLSDSGFYLCAWGVTEAFFGQGTRLTVV.

The V and J genes are TRBV9 and TRBJ1-2; 9 bases line up with TRBD1. Trimming removed 3 bases from V and 2 bases from J; junction bases left unmatched: 14. Germline values: CDR1 SGDLS, CDR2 YYNGEE. The CDR3 contains 18 residues. For the CDR3, the DNA is TGTGCCAGCAGCGCCGGCGCAAACACCGGGACAGGGAACTATGGCTACACCTTC. Translating gives CASSAGANTGTGNYGYTF. The complete variable domain, with remaining parts taken from reference TRBV9 and TRBJ1-2, reads DSGVTQTPKHLITATGQRVTLRCSPRSGDLSVYWYQQSLDQGLQFLIQYYNGEERAKGNILERFSAQQFPDLHSELNLSSLELGDSALYFCASSAGANTGTGNYGYTFGSGTRLTVV.

This clone occurred once. The genes are TRBV12-5 and TRBJ2-1, with TRBD1 matching 7 bases. This CDR3 spans 14 amino acids. Germline V gene sequence: CDR1 LGHNT, CDR2 FRNRAP. The V segment lost 5 bases and the J segment 7 bases; nucleotides outside the gene matches: 8. The CDR3 DNA reads as TGTGCTAGTGGTCTAGAGTTACAGGGGAATGAGCAGTTCTTC. Translation gives CASGLELQGNEQFF.

The chain recombines TRBV6-5 with TRBJ1-5, with 7 bases lining up with TRBD1. Germline V CDR1 and CDR2: MNHEY, SVGAGI. CDR3 size: 15 residues. The ends lost 5 bases at V and 4 bases at J; junction bases unmatched: 8. For the CDR3, the DNA is TGTGCCAGCAGTCCAACAGGGGACGGAAATCAGCCCCAGCATTTT. This sequence encodes CASSPTGDGNQPQHF.

This clone was found a few times. DNA of the CDR3: TGTGCCAGCAGCTTAAACCACCGCCAGCCCCAGCATTTT. Amino acids: CASSLNHRQPQHF. The chain combines TRBV7-6 with TRBJ1-5; no clear D gene. Germline V gene data show CDR1 as SGHVS and CDR2 as FNYEAQ. Trimming left V 2 bases short and J 7 bases short, with 9 bases between. This CDR3 comprises 13 residues. Together with reference TRBV7-6 and TRBJ1-5, the CDR3 gives the full variable domain: GAGVSQSPRYKVTKRGQDVALRCDPISGHVSLYWYRQALGQGPEFLTYFNYEAQQDKSGLPNDRFSAERPEGSISTLTIQRTEQRDSAMYRCASSLNHRQPQHFGDGTRLSIL.

The chain joins TRBV9 to TRBJ2-3, with D tentatively TRBD1 or TRBD2 (5 bases each). In germline, CDR1 is SGDLS, CDR2 YYNGEE. The V and J ends lost 1 base and 3 bases respectively, with 9 bases between them. The CDR3 loop spans 14 amino acids. The CDR3 sequence: CASSVWGTTDTQYF. In nucleotides, the CDR3 is TGTGCCAGCAGCGTATGGGGGACGACAGATACGCAGTATTTT.

Of note for this clone: Other DNA sequences within the sample encode an identical CDR3. The chain joins TRBV27 to TRBJ1-5; 7 bases are a match to TRBD1. Per the germline V gene, CDR1 is MNHEY and CDR2 is SMNVEV (reference sequence). Germline trimming cut 5 bases from V and 4 bases from J; bases unmatched to any gene: 5. The CDR3 length is 14 residues. The chain's CDR3 is CASSQTGSNQPQHF. CDR3 coding DNA: TGTGCCAGCAGTCAGACAGGGTCGAATCAGCCCCAGCATTTT.

Regarding this clone: This specimen includes other DNA sequences encoding the same CDR3. The chain employs TRBV4-1 and TRBJ1-4; possible D gene TRBD1, 6 bases. Germline assignment: CDR1 MGHRA and CDR2 YSYEKL. The CDR3 totals 15 residues. Trimming stripped 0 bases from V and 8 bases from J, with 13 bases between. CDR3 amino acids: CASSQEAGGNEKLFF. CDR3 bases: TGCGCCAGCAGCCAAGAGGCGGGGGGCAACGAAAAACTGTTTTTT.

V usage is TRBV28 and J usage is TRBJ2-1; possibly TRBD1 or TRBD2 for D (5 bases each). The CDR3 is 17 amino acids. The V gene's germline CDR1 is MDHEN and CDR2 SYDVKM. V shed 3 bases and J shed 0 bases, with 15 bases lying between them. The CDR3 coding sequence is TGTGCCAGCAGTTTTAATACTAGGGGAAGCTCCTACAATGAGCAGTTCTTC. It encodes CASSFNTRGSSYNEQFF.

The rearrangement uses TRBV5-4 and TRBJ2-5; perhaps TRBD2 as D (7 bases). The length of the CDR3 is 15 residues. Germline CDR1 reads SGHNT; CDR2 reads YYREEE (reference sequence). The V gene lost 3 bases and the J gene lost 4 bases, with 16 bases spanning the gap. CDR3 nucleotides: TGTGCCAGCAGCTCCCTAGGGGGGGGCGGAGAGACCCAGTACTTC. Translating gives CASSSLGGGGETQYF.

On this clone itself: Within the sample, other DNA sequences also encode this same CDR3. V gene TRBV7-9 combines with J gene TRBJ2-7, with D possibly being TRBD2 (5 bases). Germline loops: CDR1 SEHNR, CDR2 FQNEAQ (reference sequence). The V and J ends lost 5 bases and 4 bases respectively, with 12 bases between them. The CDR3 sequence is 13 residues long. CDR3 residues: CASSPGDGYEQYF. DNA for the CDR3: TGTGCCAGCAGCCCCGGGGATGGATACGAGCAGTACTTC.